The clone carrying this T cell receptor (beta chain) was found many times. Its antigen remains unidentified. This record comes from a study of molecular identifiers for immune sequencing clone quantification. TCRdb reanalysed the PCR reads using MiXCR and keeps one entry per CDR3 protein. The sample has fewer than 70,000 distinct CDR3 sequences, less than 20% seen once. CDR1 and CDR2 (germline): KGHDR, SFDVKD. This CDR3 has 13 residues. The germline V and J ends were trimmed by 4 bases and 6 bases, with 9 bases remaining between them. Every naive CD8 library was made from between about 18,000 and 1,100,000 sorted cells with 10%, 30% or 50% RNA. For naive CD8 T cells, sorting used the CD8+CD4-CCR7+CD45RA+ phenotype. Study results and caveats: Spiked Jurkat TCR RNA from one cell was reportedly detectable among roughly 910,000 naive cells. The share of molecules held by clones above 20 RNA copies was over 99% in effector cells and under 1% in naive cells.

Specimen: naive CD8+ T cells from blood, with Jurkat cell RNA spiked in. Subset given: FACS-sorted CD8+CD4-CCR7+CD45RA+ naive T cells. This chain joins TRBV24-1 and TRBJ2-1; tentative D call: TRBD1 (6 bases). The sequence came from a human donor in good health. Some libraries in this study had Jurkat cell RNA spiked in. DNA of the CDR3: TGTGCCACCAGTGACCTGGACAGCAATGAGCAGTTCTTC. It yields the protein CATSDLDSNEQFF.